This T cell receptor (beta chain) derives from a study of T cell changes during pregnancy in multiple sclerosis. J was trimmed by 5 bases and V by 4 bases; bases with no gene match: 6. This CDR3 is 14 amino acids long. Germline V gene lookup returns CDR1 SEHNR and CDR2 FQNEAQ (reference sequence). TCRdb keeps only in-frame clones here, not all; method: immunoSEQ multiplex PCR. The table records 25,000 to 35,000 clones, about 86% of them present only once. The V gene is TRBV7-9, the J gene TRBJ1-2, with TRBD1 matching over 8 bases. Specimen: CD4+ T cells from peripheral blood mononuclear cells, collected in the first trimester of pregnancy. The TCR originated in a female donor in good health, enrolled as a control in a pregnancy study. Here the CDR3 reads CASSSGGFPYGYTF. CDR3 bases: TGTGCCAGCAGCTCAGGGGGCTTCCCATATGGCTACACCTTC.